Following are 25 T cell receptor beta chains from one sample sequenced in a study of cytomegalovirus exposure and HLA in healthy donors. Vbeta (60) and Jbeta (13) primers were used in the PCR. This table comes from immunoSEQ multiplex PCR, and its TCRdb copy is limited to in-frame clones, with some not included. The sample yields approximately 160,000 clones, 77% seen once. Sequencing was carried out using PBMCs. These receptors were collected from a woman aged 30 to 39 in good health and CMV-seronegative.

J is TRBJ1-1 and V is TRBV7-8; no firm D call. V dropped 1 base and J dropped 8 bases, with 11 bases sitting between them. This CDR3 is 13 amino acids long. Germline assignment: CDR1 SGHVS and CDR2 FQNEAQ. In DNA form, the CDR3 reads TGTGCCAGCAGCTTAGACCTCGCCAGAGAAGCTTTCTTT. Its translation is CASSLDLAREAFF. The full variable domain, rest sourced from reference TRBV7-8 and TRBJ1-1, is GAGVSQSPRYKVAKRGQDVALRCDPISGHVSLFWYQQALGQGPEFLTYFQNEAQLDKSGLPSDRFFAERPEGSVSTLKIQRTQQEDSAVYLCASSLDLAREAFFGQGTRLTVV.

J is TRBJ2-4 and V is TRBV2, with 7 nucleotides matching TRBD2. This CDR3 has 16 amino acids. J lost 2 bases, V lost 3 bases, and 7 bases had no gene match. Germline CDR1 SNHLY, CDR2 FYNNEI. In DNA, the CDR3 is TGTGCCAGCAGTGATTCAGCGGGACGTTCCAAAAACATTCAGTACTTC. It specifies CASSDSAGRSKNIQYF.

The chain has TRBV27 and TRBJ2-5; TRBD2 matches 7 bases. CDR3 length equals 14 residues. J was trimmed by 3 bases and V by 3 bases; bases with no gene match: 4. Germline V lookup: CDR1 MNHEY, CDR2 SMNVEV (reference sequence). The CDR3 is CASSFGGGEETQYF. The CDR3 DNA is TGTGCCAGCAGTTTTGGGGGAGGGGAAGAGACCCAGTACTTC.

The chain recombines TRBV14 with TRBJ2-3, with 7 nucleotides matching TRBD1. The germline CDR1 and CDR2 sequences are SGHDN and FVKESK. Trimming removed 0 bases from V and 5 bases from J; junction bases left unmatched: 11. The CDR3 has 17 residues. The CDR3 spells CASSQDPGQLFGDTQYF. The CDR3 DNA reads TGTGCCAGCAGCCAAGATCCGGGACAGCTATTCGGAGATACGCAGTATTTT.

This chain joins TRBV5-6 and TRBJ2-7, with TRBD2 matching 11 bases. Germline assignment: CDR1 SGHDT and CDR2 YYEEEE. J gave up 8 bases and V 4 bases, and 11 bases lay outside the gene matches. This CDR3 is built from 15 residues. The CDR3, as DNA: TGTGCCAGCAGCCCCTCACTAGCGGGGGTGGGTCAGCAGTACTTC. Protein sequence: CASSPSLAGVGQQYF.

V gene TRBV4-2 combines with J gene TRBJ2-7, with 7 bases identical to TRBD2. CDR1 and CDR2 (germline): LGHNA, YNFKEQ. CDR3 length: 17 residues. J was trimmed by 2 bases and V by 3 bases; bases with no gene match: 13. CDR3 bases: TGTGCCAGCAGCCAGGTATCTTTAGCGGGCACAACCTACGAGCAGTACTTC. Residues: CASSQVSLAGTTYEQYF.

The chain joins TRBV5-6 to TRBJ2-5, with a possible D match to TRBD2 (7 bases). Germline loops: CDR1 SGHDT, CDR2 YYEEEE. Trimming removed 4 bases from V and 1 base from J, with 14 bases in between. The CDR3 is 15 amino acids. The CDR3 loop reads CASSLSRGGQETQYF. The CDR3 DNA reads TGTGCCAGCAGCCTAAGTAGGGGGGGCCAAGAGACCCAGTACTTC.

The rearrangement uses TRBV10-3 and TRBJ2-1; D might be TRBD1 (6 bases). Germline V CDR1 and CDR2: ENHRY, SYGVKD. This CDR3 has 16 amino acids. Trimming pared 5 bases from V and 5 bases from J, leaving 19 bases between. As DNA, the CDR3 is TGTGCCATCAGTCTACTACAGGGTAGGTCTAACAATGAGCAGTTCTTC. Translation: CAISLLQGRSNNEQFF.

Only a few counts were recorded for this clone. The CDR3 DNA reads TGTGCCAGCAGCGGCTCTCCGGGACAGGGGCCTCTCAATCAGCCCCAGCATTTT. This sequence encodes CASSGSPGQGPLNQPQHF. The rearrangement links TRBV7-9 to TRBJ1-5, with 10 bases aligning to TRBD1. Germline V CDR1 and CDR2: SEHNR, FQNEAQ (reference sequence). The CDR3 totals 18 residues. Unmatched junction bases numbered 13, after V lost 5 bases and J lost 3 bases. The full variable domain, in which reference TRBV7-9 and TRBJ1-5 provide the parts outside the CDR3, is DTGVSQNPRHKITKRGQNVTFRCDPISEHNRLYWYRQTLGQGPEFLTYFQNEAQLEKSRLLSDRFSAERPKGSFSTLEIQRTEQGDSAMYLCASSGSPGQGPLNQPQHFGDGTRLSIL.

Turning to this clone: In the same sample, other DNA sequences code for this CDR3. This chain uses TRBV7-2 with TRBJ1-3; D is uncertain. CDR1 and CDR2 (germline): SGHTA, FQGNSA. V gave up 1 base and J gave up 0 bases, with 4 bases separating them. The CDR3 loop spans 14 amino acids. This CDR3 is CASSLGSSGNTIYF. CDR3 nucleotide sequence: TGTGCCAGCAGCTTAGGTAGCTCTGGAAACACCATATATTTT. Based on the CDR3 plus reference TRBV7-2 and TRBJ1-3, the full variable domain is GAGVSQSPSNKVTEKGKDVELRCDPISGHTALYWYRQSLGQGLEFLIYFQGNSAPDKSGLPSDRFSAERTGGSVSTLTIQRTQQEDSAVYLCASSLGSSGNTIYFGEGSWLTVV.

V is TRBV27 and J is TRBJ2-1; 9 bases are shared with TRBD1. The germline V gene has CDR1 MNHEY and CDR2 SMNVEV (reference sequence). This CDR3 is 14 amino acids long. Trimming removed 0 bases from V and 8 bases from J; junction bases left unmatched: 2. CDR3 residues: CASSLSTGGYEQFF. The DNA of the CDR3 is TGTGCCAGCAGTTTATCAACAGGGGGCTATGAGCAGTTCTTC.

This chain joins TRBV9 and TRBJ2-3, with D tentatively TRBD2 (5 bases). V was shortened by 4 bases and J by 2 bases, with 11 bases between the two germline ends. This CDR3 has 14 amino acids. Germline V gene lookup returns CDR1 SGDLS and CDR2 YYNGEE. For the CDR3, the DNA is TGTGCCAGCAGCCGAGGGTCGCTCACAGATACGCAGTATTTT. Its translation is CASSRGSLTDTQYF.

J is TRBJ1-4 and V is TRBV9; possible D gene TRBD1, 6 bases. The CDR3 is made up of 16 amino acids. The V end was cut by 0 bases, the J end by 14 bases, with 23 bases between. CDR1 SGDLS and CDR2 YYNGEE come from the germline V gene. CDR3 bases: TGTGCCAGCAGCGTAGCTTCTGGTCAGACCCAGGGGTCGCTGTTTTTT. Translating it yields CASSVASGQTQGSLFF.

The chain joins TRBV7-2 to TRBJ2-1, with a tentative D call TRBD2 (5 bases). With 5 bases removed from V and 5 bases from J, the gap between germline ends came to 13 bases. This CDR3 contains 14 residues. Germline lookup yields CDR1 SGHTA and CDR2 FQGNSA. The CDR3 region has the DNA TGTGCCAGCAGCCGCCGGACTGGGCACAATGAGCAGTTCTTC. Protein product: CASSRRTGHNEQFF. Full variable domain (rest looked up from reference TRBV7-2 and TRBJ2-1): GAGVSQSPSNKVTEKGKDVELRCDPISGHTALYWYRQSLGQGLEFLIYFQGNSAPDKSGLPSDRFSAERTGGSVSTLTIQRTQQEDSAVYLCASSRRTGHNEQFFGPGTRLTVL.

This clone occurred a few times. At one boundary the junction diverges from the germline segment, which might be a read error. The chain links TRBV6-8 to TRBJ1-1; TRBD1 matches 7 bases. Per the germline V gene, CDR1 is MNHGY and CDR2 is SAAAGT. The CDR3 is made up of 11 amino acids. The CDR3, as DNA: TGTGCCAGCAGTACCTACAGGGGATCCCCATTT. This translates into CASSTYRGSPF.

The J gene is TRBJ2-3, the V gene TRBV5-4, with 11 bases identical to TRBD2. The CDR3 loop spans 20 amino acids. The junction had 15 bases not matched to a gene; V was cut back by 1 base and J by 2 bases. CDR1 is SGHNT, CDR2 YYREEE, per germline (reference sequence). This chain's CDR3 is CASSLKGASGGPRFTDTQYF. The CDR3 DNA sequence: TGTGCCAGCAGCTTGAAGGGGGCTAGCGGGGGGCCCAGGTTCACAGATACGCAGTATTTT.

This clone occurred a few times. This chain uses TRBV29-1 with TRBJ2-5; 8 bases line up with TRBD1. Trimming at V came to 8 bases and at J to 4 bases, leaving 6 bases not matched to a gene. The germline V gene has CDR1 SQVTM and CDR2 ANQGSEA. The CDR3 consists of 12 residues. Here the CDR3 DNA reads TGCAGCTCCGGACAGGGACGAGAGACCCAGTACTTC. Its protein is CSSGQGRETQYF.

V gene TRBV7-2 combines with J gene TRBJ2-7; 10 nucleotides line up with TRBD1. This CDR3 has 16 amino acids. Germline V gives CDR1 SGHTA, CDR2 FQGNSA. With 5 bases clipped from V and 3 bases from J, the junction kept 10 bases outside the gene matches. Written as DNA, the CDR3 is TGTGCCAGCAGCAACCGGGGACAGGGGAGGAACTACGAGCAGTACTTC. This codes for CASSNRGQGRNYEQYF.

This sequence joins TRBV14 and TRBJ2-5; D may be TRBD1 (6 bases). From germline, CDR1 is SGHDN and CDR2 FVKESK. Trimming cost V 1 base and J 7 bases, with 7 bases left between them. The CDR3 spans 12 residues. For the CDR3, the DNA is TGTGCCAGCAGCCAAGTACAGGGGACCCAGTACTTC. Residues: CASSQVQGTQYF.

This sequence joins TRBV6-4 and TRBJ1-2; 9 nucleotides line up with TRBD1. V lost 6 bases and J lost 4; bases outside the gene matches: 6. Per germline, CDR1 MRHNA and CDR2 SNTAGT. CDR3 length equals 14 residues. CDR3 protein: CASSPGQGSYGYTF. CDR3 sequence (DNA): TGTGCCAGCAGCCCGGGACAGGGAAGCTATGGCTACACCTTC.

The chain links TRBV5-4 to TRBJ1-6; D gene uncertain. The CDR3 covers 12 residues. Trimming removed 4 bases from V and 9 bases from J, with 8 bases in between. Germline CDR1 and CDR2: SGHNT and YYREEE (reference sequence). CDR3 in DNA: TGTGCCAGCAGCAGGGCGGGTTCACCCCTCCACTTT. Protein sequence: CASSRAGSPLHF.

V and J are TRBV9 and TRBJ2-7; TRBD1 aligns across 11 bases. The CDR3 consists of 16 residues. CDR1 SGDLS and CDR2 YYNGEE come from the germline V gene. The junction had 3 bases not matched to a gene; V was cut back by 1 base and J by 0 bases. This chain's CDR3 is CASSVRDRGSSYEQYF. DNA of the CDR3: TGTGCCAGCAGCGTACGGGACAGGGGGAGCTCCTACGAGCAGTACTTC.

The chain is built from TRBV27 and TRBJ2-1, with TRBD2 as a possible D gene (5 bases). This CDR3 is built from 13 residues. The ends were cut back, 6 bases at V and 3 bases at J, with 9 bases in the middle. The germline CDR1 and CDR2 sequences are MNHEY and SMNVEV (reference sequence). In DNA form, the CDR3 reads TGTGCCAGCAGATACCGGGACTACAATGAGCAGTTCTTC. The encoded protein is CASRYRDYNEQFF.

This rearrangement joins TRBV9 to TRBJ2-3; 10 bases align to TRBD2. In germline, CDR1 is SGDLS, CDR2 YYNGEE. V dropped 6 bases and J dropped 0; count of bases not matched to a gene: 1. The CDR3 covers 14 residues. The CDR3 region has the DNA TGTGCCAGCACGACTAGCGGGAGCACAGATACGCAGTATTTT. Translation: CASTTSGSTDTQYF. Full variable domain (outside the CDR3, taken from reference TRBV9 and TRBJ2-3): DSGVTQTPKHLITATGQRVTLRCSPRSGDLSVYWYQQSLDQGLQFLIQYYNGEERAKGNILERFSAQQFPDLHSELNLSSLELGDSALYFCASTTSGSTDTQYFGPGTRLTVL.

Only a few counts were recorded for this clone. This chain joins TRBV6-5 and TRBJ2-5, with a possible D match to TRBD1 (5 bases). The CDR3 spans 15 residues. V lost 0 bases to trimming and J lost 5 bases, with 13 bases between them. CDR1 and CDR2 (germline): MNHEY, SVGAGI. In DNA form, the CDR3 reads TGTGCCAGCAGTTACTCGGAAGGGGCGAGGGAGACCCAGTACTTC. It is translated as CASSYSEGARETQYF.